This T cell receptor beta chain was observed in a study of response to subunit inactivated influenza vaccine. TCRdb recomputed calls from the RT-PCR reads with MiXCR, one row per CDR3 protein. The sample carries hundreds of thousands of distinct CDR3 sequences, roughly 14% recorded once. With regard to this clonotype: The antigen is undetermined.

Regarding the study as a whole: It was suggested by the authors that few new T cells are recruited by each seasonal influenza vaccination.

The receptor was derived from a man aged 50 or older who received an inactivated influenza vaccine. The sample consisted of PBMCs from blood, taken about 12 days after vaccination.

The CDR3 region is CATGGFRGNEQFF. CDR3 coding DNA: TGTGCCACCGGCGGGTTTAGGGGCAATGAGCAGTTCTTC. The V and J genes are TRBV15 and TRBJ2-1, with D possibly being TRBD1 or TRBD2 (5 bases each). The V and J ends lost 8 bases and 6 bases respectively, with 14 bases between them. This CDR3 comprises 13 residues. Germline V CDR1 and CDR2: LNHNV, YYDKDF (reference sequence).